The sequence of this T cell receptor beta chain was determined in a study of graft-versus-host responses after intestinal transplantation. Study background: Grafts were multivisceral, liver-intestinal, or isolated intestinal. Anti-thymocyte globulin was used for induction in all recipients, who then took tacrolimus and steroids for approximately 3 years. Study conclusions and caveats: Early post-transplant HvG declines tracked with peak circulating GvH clone levels. Analysis identified GvH clones in recipient marrow, with some appearing first in ileum or blood.

This CDR3 has 14 amino acids. Per germline, CDR1 SGHRS and CDR2 YFSETQ. Trimming removed 2 bases at V and 0 bases at J, with 7 bases between. Only in-frame clones appear in the TCRdb table, and some are missing; sequencing was by immunoSEQ multiplex PCR. The sample shows roughly 120,000 clones, just over 90% of them seen only once. Concerning this clone: Its target is unknown. The sample has other DNA sequences that encode this CDR3 too.

The V call is TRBV5-1, the J call TRBJ2-3; possibly TRBD2 for D (6 bases). This sequence originates from a human donor who received an intestinal transplant. The sample in question was unstimulated CD4+ T cells sorted from spleen or lymph node cells, obtained before intestinal transplant. CDR3 protein: CASSFSGSTDTQYF. In DNA, the CDR3 is TGCGCCAGCAGCTTTAGCGGCAGCACAGATACGCAGTATTTT. The variable domain in full, with the rest retrieved from reference TRBV5-1 and TRBJ2-3, is KAGVTQTPRYLIKTRGQQVTLSCSPISGHRSVSWYQQTPGQGLQFLFEYFSETQRNKGNFPGRFSGRQFSNSRSEMNVSTLELGDSALYLCASSFSGSTDTQYFGPGTRLTVL.